These 17 T cell receptor beta chains share one sample of origin, sequenced in a study of blood T cell repertoires in COVID-19. Assay: immunoSEQ multiplex PCR; the TCRdb copy retains only in-frame clones and omits some. The data hold 300,000 or so clones, with roughly 83% observed a single time. Sequencing input: peripheral blood. The receptors shown here come from a woman in her forties or fifties with acute or convalescent COVID-19.

The J gene is TRBJ2-3, the V gene TRBV30; TRBD1 might be the D (6 bases). Trimming left V 0 bases short and J 6 bases short, with 10 bases between. This CDR3 spans 13 amino acids. Germline loops: CDR1 GTSNPN, CDR2 SVGIG (reference sequence). Here the CDR3 reads CAWSVQGGDTQYF. The DNA for the CDR3 is TGTGCCTGGAGTGTACAGGGCGGGGATACGCAGTATTTT.

The rearrangement uses TRBV28 and TRBJ2-7; D may be TRBD2 (7 bases). CDR1 and CDR2 from the germline V gene are MDHEN and SYDVKM. V lost 7 bases, J lost 4 bases, and 17 bases lay in between. CDR3 length: 14 residues. CDR3 loop: CASTSGGLEYEQYF. CDR3 DNA: TGTGCCAGCACCTCGGGGGGCTTGGAATACGAGCAGTACTTC.

The chain uses TRBV7-9 and TRBJ1-3; no definite D call. Per germline, CDR1 SEHNR and CDR2 FQNEAQ (reference sequence). The V gene lost 2 bases and the J gene lost 3 bases, with 5 bases spanning the gap. The CDR3 spans 13 residues. The CDR3 DNA follows: TGTGCCAGCAGCTTATTGAGTGGAAACACCATATATTTT. Its translation: CASSLLSGNTIYF.

V is TRBV7-8 and J is TRBJ2-3; perhaps TRBD1 as D (6 bases). Looked up from germline, CDR1 is SGHVS and CDR2 is FQNEAQ. Trimming stripped 3 bases from V and 2 bases from J, with 9 bases between. The CDR3 consists of 14 residues. CDR3 sequence (DNA): TGTGCCAGCAGCTTTGGACAGCACACAGATACGCAGTATTTT. It is translated as CASSFGQHTDTQYF.

The chain couples TRBV28 to TRBJ2-7; 8 nucleotides align to TRBD1. The V gene's germline CDR1 is MDHEN and CDR2 SYDVKM. The CDR3 consists of 14 residues. Unmatched junction bases numbered 5, after V lost 7 bases and J lost 0 bases. The CDR3 DNA follows: TGTGCCAGCACCCCGGGACAGGTCTCCTACGAGCAGTACTTC. Its translation: CASTPGQVSYEQYF.

The chain couples TRBV5-4 to TRBJ2-2; no clear D gene. CDR3 length: 14 residues. Trimming pared 4 bases from V and 7 bases from J, leaving 14 bases between. The V gene's germline CDR1 is SGHNT and CDR2 YYREEE (reference sequence). This chain's CDR3 is CASSPVRSRGELFF. CDR3 bases: TGTGCCAGCAGCCCCGTTCGTTCGCGCGGGGAGCTGTTTTTT.

The chain uses TRBV7-9 and TRBJ1-1; possible D gene TRBD1, 6 bases. The CDR3 is 15 amino acids. With 4 bases removed from V and 0 bases from J, the gap between germline ends came to 12 bases. Germline assignment: CDR1 SEHNR and CDR2 FQNEAQ (reference sequence). CDR3 sequence (DNA): TGTGCCAGCAGCTCGAGGACAGCCATGAACACTGAAGCTTTCTTT. As protein: CASSSRTAMNTEAFF.

This rearrangement joins TRBV10-2 to TRBJ2-5; TRBD2 matches at 11 bases. J gave up 3 bases and V 5 bases, and 5 bases lay outside the gene matches. This CDR3 is 15 amino acids long. Germline CDR1 is WSHSY and CDR2 is SAAADI. DNA of the CDR3: TGCGCCAGCAGTTCTTATAGCGGGAGGGAAGAGACCCAGTACTTC. This sequence encodes CASSSYSGREETQYF.

There are a few counts of this clone. Other nucleotide sequences in the sample specify the same CDR3. The chain is built from TRBV2 and TRBJ2-7; 8 bases agree with TRBD1. From germline, CDR1 is SNHLY and CDR2 FYNNEI. This CDR3 spans 12 amino acids. J lost 4 bases, V lost 4 bases, and 0 bases had no gene match. CDR3 nucleotides: TGTGCCAGCAGTGGACAGGGGTACGAGCAGTACTTC. Its protein product is CASSGQGYEQYF.

The chain recombines TRBV28 with TRBJ2-7; TRBD1 aligns across 11 bases. CDR1 is MDHEN, CDR2 SYDVKM, per germline. Trimming cost V 6 bases and J 2 bases; bases outside gene matches: 3. The CDR3 totals 14 residues. For the CDR3, the DNA is TGTGCCAGCAGGGGACAGGGGGGGACCTACGAGCAGTACTTC. This sequence encodes CASRGQGGTYEQYF.

The rearrangement joins TRBV27 to TRBJ2-6; 7 nucleotides agree with TRBD2. Germline V gene data show CDR1 as MNHEY and CDR2 as SMNVEV (reference sequence). The CDR3 contains 18 residues. The J segment lost 0 bases and the V segment lost 3 bases, leaving 8 bases of the junction unmatched. Here the CDR3 reads CASSFFAGVFSGANVLTF. The CDR3 DNA sequence: TGTGCCAGCAGTTTCTTCGCGGGAGTTTTCTCTGGGGCCAACGTCCTGACTTTC.

This chain uses TRBV18 with TRBJ2-1, with 11 bases lining up with TRBD2. The CDR3 contains 15 residues. V lost 2 bases to trimming and J lost 6 bases; unmatched junction nucleotides: 3. Looked up from germline, CDR1 is KGHSH and CDR2 is LQKENI. CDR3 sequence reads: CASSPELAGVNEQFF. CDR3 bases: TGTGCCAGCTCACCAGAACTAGCGGGAGTCAATGAGCAGTTCTTC.

V and J are TRBV18 and TRBJ2-7; 9 nucleotides match TRBD1. The V gene end was trimmed by 3 bases and the J gene end by 4 bases; junction bases not matched to a gene: 4. CDR1 is KGHSH and CDR2 is LQKENI in the germline V gene. The CDR3 extends over 14 amino acids. CDR3 sequence (DNA): TGTGCCAGCTCACCGACAGGGGGGGATTACGAGCAGTACTTC. It is translated as CASSPTGGDYEQYF.

This clone was recorded a few times. The chain couples TRBV19 to TRBJ2-5; 8 positions agree with TRBD1. Trimming cost V 3 bases and J 4 bases; bases outside gene matches: 16. Germline V CDR1 and CDR2: LNHDA, SQIVND (reference sequence). This CDR3 is 18 amino acids long. The CDR3, as DNA: TGTGCCAGTAGTATCATAAAACCTTCTCAGGGGGCGGCAGAGACCCAGTACTTC. Protein sequence: CASSIIKPSQGAAETQYF.

This rearrangement joins TRBV6-6 to TRBJ2-7; D perhaps matches TRBD2 (5 bases). V was cut by 0 bases and J by 6 bases, with 12 bases left in between. The CDR3 runs to 14 residues. Germline CDR1 reads MNHNY; CDR2 reads SVGAGI (reference sequence). CDR3 in amino acids: CASSYSASSREQYF. The CDR3 DNA follows: TGTGCCAGCAGTTACTCTGCTAGCTCCCGCGAGCAGTACTTC.

The CDR3 loop reads CASSHPNGGWNEQYF. In DNA form, the CDR3 reads TGCGCCAGCAGCCACCCGAACGGGGGGTGGAACGAGCAGTACTTC. The gene calls are TRBV4-1 and TRBJ2-7; 7 nucleotides match TRBD2. Germline lookup yields CDR1 MGHRA and CDR2 YSYEKL. J was trimmed by 5 bases and V by 3 bases; bases with no gene match: 10. The length of the CDR3 is 15 residues.

This clone was seen a few times. V usage is TRBV5-6 and J usage is TRBJ2-7; TRBD1 aligns across 9 bases. The germline V gene encodes CDR1 SGHDT and CDR2 YYEEEE. The CDR3 has 16 residues. Trimming took 4 bases from V and 4 from J; bases not matched to a gene: 12. The chain's CDR3 is CASSQTYTGTGYEQYF. CDR3 nucleotide sequence: TGTGCCAGCAGCCAGACGTACACCGGGACAGGGTACGAGCAGTACTTC.